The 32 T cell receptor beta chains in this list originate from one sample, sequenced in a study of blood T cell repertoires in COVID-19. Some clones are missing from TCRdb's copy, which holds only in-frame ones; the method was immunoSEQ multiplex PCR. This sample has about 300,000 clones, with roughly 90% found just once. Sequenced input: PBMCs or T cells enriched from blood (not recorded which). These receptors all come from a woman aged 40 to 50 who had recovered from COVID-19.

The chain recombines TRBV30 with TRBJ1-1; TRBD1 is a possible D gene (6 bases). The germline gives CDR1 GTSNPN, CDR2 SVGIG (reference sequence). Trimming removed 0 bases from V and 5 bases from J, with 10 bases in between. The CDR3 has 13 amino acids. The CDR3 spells CAWSVQGETEAFF. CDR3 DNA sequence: TGTGCCTGGAGTGTACAGGGTGAGACTGAAGCTTTCTTT.

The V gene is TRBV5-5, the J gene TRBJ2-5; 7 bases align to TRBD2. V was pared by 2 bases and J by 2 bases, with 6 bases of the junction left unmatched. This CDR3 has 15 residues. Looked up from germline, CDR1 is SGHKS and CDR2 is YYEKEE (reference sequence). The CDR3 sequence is CASSFGGGRQETQYF. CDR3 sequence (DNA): TGTGCCAGCAGCTTCGGGGGAGGGAGGCAAGAGACCCAGTACTTC.

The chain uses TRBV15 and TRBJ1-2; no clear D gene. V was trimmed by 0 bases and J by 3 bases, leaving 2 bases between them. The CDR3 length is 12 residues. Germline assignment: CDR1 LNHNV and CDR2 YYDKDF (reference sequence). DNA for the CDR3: TGTGCCACCAGCAGAGACGACTATGGCTACACCTTC. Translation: CATSRDDYGYTF.

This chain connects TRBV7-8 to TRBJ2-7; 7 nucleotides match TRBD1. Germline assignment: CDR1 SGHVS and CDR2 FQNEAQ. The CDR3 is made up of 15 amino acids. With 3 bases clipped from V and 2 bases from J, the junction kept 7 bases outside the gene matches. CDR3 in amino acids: CASSLRFDRAYEQYF. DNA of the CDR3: TGTGCCAGCAGCTTGCGATTCGACAGGGCCTACGAGCAGTACTTC.

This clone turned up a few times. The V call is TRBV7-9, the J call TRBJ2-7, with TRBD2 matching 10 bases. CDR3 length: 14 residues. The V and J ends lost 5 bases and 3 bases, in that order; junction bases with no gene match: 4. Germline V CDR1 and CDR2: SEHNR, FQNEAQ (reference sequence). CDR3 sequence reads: CASSPGTSVYEQYF. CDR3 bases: TGTGCCAGCAGCCCCGGGACTAGCGTCTACGAGCAGTACTTC.

This CDR3 is CSASKPGSTDTQYF. The CDR3 DNA follows: TGCAGTGCTAGTAAGCCGGGGAGCACAGATACGCAGTATTTT. The chain links TRBV20-1 to TRBJ2-3, with D tentatively TRBD2 (5 bases). The CDR3 is made up of 14 amino acids. V was clipped by 3 bases and J by 0 bases, with 10 bases between them. CDR1 and CDR2 (germline): DFQATT, SNEGSKA (reference sequence).

The CDR3 coding sequence is TGTGCCAGCAGCCGACTAGCCGGTAGGGATACGCAGTATTTT. Encoded protein: CASSRLAGRDTQYF. This chain links TRBV7-3 with TRBJ2-3; TRBD2 agrees at 7 bases. Germline assignment: CDR1 SGHTA and CDR2 FQGTGA. The V segment lost 5 bases and the J segment 6 bases; nucleotides outside the gene matches: 8. This CDR3 spans 14 amino acids.

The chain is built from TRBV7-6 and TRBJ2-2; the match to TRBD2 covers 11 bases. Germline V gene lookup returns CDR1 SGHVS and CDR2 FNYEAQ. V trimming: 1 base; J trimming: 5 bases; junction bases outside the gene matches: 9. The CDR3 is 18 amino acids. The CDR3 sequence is CASSLDGSGRAFTGELFF. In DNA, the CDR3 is TGTGCCAGCAGCTTAGACGGTAGCGGGAGGGCCTTTACCGGGGAGCTGTTTTTT.

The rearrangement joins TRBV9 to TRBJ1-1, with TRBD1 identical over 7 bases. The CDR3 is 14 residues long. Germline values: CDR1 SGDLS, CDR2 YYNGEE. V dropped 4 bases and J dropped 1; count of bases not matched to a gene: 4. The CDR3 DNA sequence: TGTGCCAGCAGCCGACAGGGCGAGAACACTGAAGCTTTCTTT. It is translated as CASSRQGENTEAFF. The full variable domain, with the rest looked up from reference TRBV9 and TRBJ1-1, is DSGVTQTPKHLITATGQRVTLRCSPRSGDLSVYWYQQSLDQGLQFLIQYYNGEERAKGNILERFSAQQFPDLHSELNLSSLELGDSALYFCASSRQGENTEAFFGQGTRLTVV.

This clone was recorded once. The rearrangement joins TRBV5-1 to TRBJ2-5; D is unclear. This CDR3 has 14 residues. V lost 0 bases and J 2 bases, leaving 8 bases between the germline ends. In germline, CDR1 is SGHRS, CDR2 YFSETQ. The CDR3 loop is CASSLVDIQETQYF. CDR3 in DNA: TGCGCCAGCAGCTTGGTAGATATTCAAGAGACCCAGTACTTC.

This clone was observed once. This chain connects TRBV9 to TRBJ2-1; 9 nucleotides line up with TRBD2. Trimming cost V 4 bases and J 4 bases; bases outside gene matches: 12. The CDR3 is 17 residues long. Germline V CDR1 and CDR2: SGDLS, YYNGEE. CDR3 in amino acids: CASSLRQAGGRYNEQFF. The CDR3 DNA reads TGTGCCAGCAGCTTACGTCAAGCGGGGGGCAGATACAATGAGCAGTTCTTC.

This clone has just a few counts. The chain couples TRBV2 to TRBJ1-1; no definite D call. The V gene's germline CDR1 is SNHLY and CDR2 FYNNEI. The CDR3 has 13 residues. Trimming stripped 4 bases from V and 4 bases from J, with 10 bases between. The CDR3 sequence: CASSGDPITEAFF. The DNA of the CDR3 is TGTGCCAGCAGTGGAGATCCGATCACTGAAGCTTTCTTT. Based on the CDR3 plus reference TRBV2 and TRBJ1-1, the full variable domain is EPEVTQTPSHQVTQMGQEVILRCVPISNHLYFYWYRQILGQKVEFLVSFYNNEISEKSEIFDDQFSVERPDGSNFTLKIRSTKLEDSAMYFCASSGDPITEAFFGQGTRLTVV.

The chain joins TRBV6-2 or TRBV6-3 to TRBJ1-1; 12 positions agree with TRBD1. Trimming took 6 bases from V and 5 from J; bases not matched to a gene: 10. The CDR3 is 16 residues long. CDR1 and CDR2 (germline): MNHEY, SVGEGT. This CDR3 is CASSDHPGQGATEAFF. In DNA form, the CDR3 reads TGTGCCAGCAGCGACCACCCGGGACAGGGGGCTACTGAAGCTTTCTTT.

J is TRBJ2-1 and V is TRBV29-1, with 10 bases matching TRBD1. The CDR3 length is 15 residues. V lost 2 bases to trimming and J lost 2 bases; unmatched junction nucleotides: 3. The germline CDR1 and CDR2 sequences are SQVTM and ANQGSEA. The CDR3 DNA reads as TGCAGCGTTGAAACCGGGACAGGGGCCTACAATGAGCAGTTCTTC. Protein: CSVETGTGAYNEQFF.

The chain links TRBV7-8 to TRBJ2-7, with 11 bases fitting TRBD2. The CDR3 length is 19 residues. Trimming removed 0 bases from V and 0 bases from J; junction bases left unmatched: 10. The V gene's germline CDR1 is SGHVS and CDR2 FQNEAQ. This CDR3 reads CASSLAGLTSGAGSYEQYF. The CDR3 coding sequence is TGTGCCAGCAGCTTAGCAGGTCTGACTAGCGGGGCGGGCTCCTACGAGCAGTACTTC.

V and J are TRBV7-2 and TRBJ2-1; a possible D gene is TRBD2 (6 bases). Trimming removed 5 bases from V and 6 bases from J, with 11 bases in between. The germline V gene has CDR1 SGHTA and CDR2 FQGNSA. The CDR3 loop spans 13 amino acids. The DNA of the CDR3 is TGTGCCAGCAGCCTTCTGCGGGGCAATGAGCAGTTCTTC. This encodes CASSLLRGNEQFF.

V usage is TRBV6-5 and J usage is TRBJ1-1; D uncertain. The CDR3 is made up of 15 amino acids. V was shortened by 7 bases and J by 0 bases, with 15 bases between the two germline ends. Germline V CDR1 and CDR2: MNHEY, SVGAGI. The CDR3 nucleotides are TGTGCCAGCACCCTTGGATACGGGGTGAACACTGAAGCTTTCTTT. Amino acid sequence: CASTLGYGVNTEAFF.

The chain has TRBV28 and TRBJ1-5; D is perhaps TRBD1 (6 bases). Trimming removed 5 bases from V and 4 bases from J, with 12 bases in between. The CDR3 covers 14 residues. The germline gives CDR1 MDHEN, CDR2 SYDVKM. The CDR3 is CASSHRVRNQPQHF. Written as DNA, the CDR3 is TGTGCCAGCAGTCACAGGGTGAGGAATCAGCCCCAGCATTTT.

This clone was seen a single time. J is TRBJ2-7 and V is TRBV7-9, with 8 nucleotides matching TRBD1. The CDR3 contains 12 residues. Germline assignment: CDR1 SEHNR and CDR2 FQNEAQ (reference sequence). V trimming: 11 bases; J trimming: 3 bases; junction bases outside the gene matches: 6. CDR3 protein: CAAGQGFYEQYF. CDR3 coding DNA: TGTGCCGCCGGACAGGGATTCTACGAGCAGTACTTC.

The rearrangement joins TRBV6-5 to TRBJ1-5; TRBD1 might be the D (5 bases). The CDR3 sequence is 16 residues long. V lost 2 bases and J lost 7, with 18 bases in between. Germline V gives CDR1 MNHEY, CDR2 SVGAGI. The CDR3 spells CASSYTQPGSRQPQHF. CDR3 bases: TGTGCCAGCAGTTACACGCAGCCAGGGTCTAGGCAGCCCCAGCATTTT.

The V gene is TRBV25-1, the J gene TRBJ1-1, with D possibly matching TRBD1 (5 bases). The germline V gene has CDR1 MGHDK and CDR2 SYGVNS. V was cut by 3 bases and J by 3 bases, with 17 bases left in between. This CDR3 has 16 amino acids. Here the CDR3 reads CASSEEQGGRHTEAFF. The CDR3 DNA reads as TGTGCCAGCAGTGAGGAGCAGGGCGGCCGGCACACTGAAGCTTTCTTT. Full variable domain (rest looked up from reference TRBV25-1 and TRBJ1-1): EADIYQTPRYLVIGTGKKITLECSQTMGHDKMYWYQQDPGMELHLIHYSYGVNSTEKGDLSSESTVSRIRTEHFPLTLESARPSHTSQYLCASSEEQGGRHTEAFFGQGTRLTVV.

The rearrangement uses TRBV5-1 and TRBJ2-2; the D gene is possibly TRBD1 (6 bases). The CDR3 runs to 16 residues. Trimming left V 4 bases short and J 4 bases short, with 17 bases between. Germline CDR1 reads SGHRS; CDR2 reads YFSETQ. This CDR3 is CASSRGGSMGTGELFF. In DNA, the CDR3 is TGCGCCAGCAGCCGAGGGGGTAGTATGGGCACCGGGGAGCTGTTTTTT.

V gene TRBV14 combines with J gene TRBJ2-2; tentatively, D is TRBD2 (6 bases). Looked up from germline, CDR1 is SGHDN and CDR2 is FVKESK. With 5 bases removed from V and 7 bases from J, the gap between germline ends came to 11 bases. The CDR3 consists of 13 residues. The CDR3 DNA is TGTGCCAGCAGCTATTCCGGGGGCGGGGAGCTGTTTTTT. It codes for CASSYSGGGELFF.

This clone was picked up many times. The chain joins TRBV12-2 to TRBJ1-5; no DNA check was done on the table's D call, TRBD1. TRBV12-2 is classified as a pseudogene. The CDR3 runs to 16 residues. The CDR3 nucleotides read TGTGCAAGTCGCTTAGCACTCCGGGGACACAATCAGTCCCAGCATTTT. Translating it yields CASRLALRGHNQSQHF.

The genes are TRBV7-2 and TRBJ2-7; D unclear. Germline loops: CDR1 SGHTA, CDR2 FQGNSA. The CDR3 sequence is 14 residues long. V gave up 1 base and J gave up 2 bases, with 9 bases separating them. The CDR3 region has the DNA TGTGCCAGCAGCTTAGATCGCCTAACCTACGAGCAGTACTTC. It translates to CASSLDRLTYEQYF. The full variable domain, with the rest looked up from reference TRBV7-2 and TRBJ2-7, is GAGVSQSPSNKVTEKGKDVELRCDPISGHTALYWYRQSLGQGLEFLIYFQGNSAPDKSGLPSDRFSAERTGGSVSTLTIQRTQQEDSAVYLCASSLDRLTYEQYFGPGTRLTVT.

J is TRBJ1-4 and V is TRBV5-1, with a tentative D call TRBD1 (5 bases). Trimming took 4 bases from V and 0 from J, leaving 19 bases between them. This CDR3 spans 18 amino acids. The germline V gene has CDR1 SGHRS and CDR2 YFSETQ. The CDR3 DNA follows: TGCGCCAGCAGCGCAAGACCAACAGCGGGGGCAACTAATGAAAAACTGTTTTTT. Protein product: CASSARPTAGATNEKLFF.

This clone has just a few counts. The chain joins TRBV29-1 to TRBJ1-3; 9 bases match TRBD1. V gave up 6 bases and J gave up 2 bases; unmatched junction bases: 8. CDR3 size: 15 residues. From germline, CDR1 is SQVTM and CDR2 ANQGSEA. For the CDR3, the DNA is TGCAGCGTGGAGGGGAGGACAGGGGCTGGAAACACCATATATTTT. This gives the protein CSVEGRTGAGNTIYF. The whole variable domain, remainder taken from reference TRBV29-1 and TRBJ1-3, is SAVISQKPSRDICQRGTSLTIQCQVDSQVTMMFWYRQQPGQSLTLIATANQGSEATYESGFVIDKFPISRPNLTFSTLTVSNMSPEDSSIYLCSVEGRTGAGNTIYFGEGSWLTVV.

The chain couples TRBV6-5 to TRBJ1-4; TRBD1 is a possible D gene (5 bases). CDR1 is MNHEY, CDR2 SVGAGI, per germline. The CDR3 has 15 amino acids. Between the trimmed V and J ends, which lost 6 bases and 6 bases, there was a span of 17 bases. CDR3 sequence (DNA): TGTGCCAGCAGCAACTCCCGGGGGTGGGATGAAAAACTGTTTTTT. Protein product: CASSNSRGWDEKLFF.

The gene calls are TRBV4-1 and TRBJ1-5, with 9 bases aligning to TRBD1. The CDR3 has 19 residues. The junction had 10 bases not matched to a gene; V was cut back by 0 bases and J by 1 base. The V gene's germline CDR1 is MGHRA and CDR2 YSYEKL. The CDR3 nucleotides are TGCGCCAGCAGCCAAGATGCAGTGGACAGGGGCGGAAGCAATCAGCCCCAGCATTTT. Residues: CASSQDAVDRGGSNQPQHF.

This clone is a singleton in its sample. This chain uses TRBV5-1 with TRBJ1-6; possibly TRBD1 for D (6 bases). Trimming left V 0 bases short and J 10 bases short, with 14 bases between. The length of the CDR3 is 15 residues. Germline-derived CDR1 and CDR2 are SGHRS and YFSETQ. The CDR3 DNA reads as TGCGCCAGCAGCTTGGGGCAGGGGATAGAATCACCCCTCCACTTT. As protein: CASSLGQGIESPLHF.

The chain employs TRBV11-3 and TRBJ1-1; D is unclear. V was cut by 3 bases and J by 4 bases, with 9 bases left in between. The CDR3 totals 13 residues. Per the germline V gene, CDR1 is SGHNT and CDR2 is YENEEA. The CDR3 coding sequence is TGTGCCAGCAGCTTCGGGGTTGGCACTGAAGCTTTCTTT. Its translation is CASSFGVGTEAFF.

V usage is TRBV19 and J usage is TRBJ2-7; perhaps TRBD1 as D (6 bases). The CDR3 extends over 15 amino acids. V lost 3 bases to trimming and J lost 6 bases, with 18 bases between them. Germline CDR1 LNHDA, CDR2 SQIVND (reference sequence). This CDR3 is CASSIPGGQGIEQYF. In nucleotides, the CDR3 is TGTGCCAGTAGTATCCCCGGCGGGCAGGGGATCGAGCAGTACTTC.